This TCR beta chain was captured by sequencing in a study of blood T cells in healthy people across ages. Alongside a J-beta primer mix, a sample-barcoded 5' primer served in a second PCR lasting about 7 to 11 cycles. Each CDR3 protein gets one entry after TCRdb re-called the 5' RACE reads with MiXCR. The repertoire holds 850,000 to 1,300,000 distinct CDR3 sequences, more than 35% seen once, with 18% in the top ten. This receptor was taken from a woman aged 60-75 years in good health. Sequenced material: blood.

The CDR3 loop is CSVEVEGTGYEQYF. The CDR3 nucleotides read TGCAGCGTTGAAGTGGAGGGGACAGGATACGAGCAGTACTTC. The chain couples TRBV29-1 to TRBJ2-7; TRBD1 matches at 8 bases. Germline V gene lookup returns CDR1 SQVTM and CDR2 ANQGSEA. Unmatched junction bases numbered 6, after V lost 1 base and J lost 4 bases. The CDR3 contains 14 residues.